A selection of T cell receptor beta chains follows, all from one sample in a study of patients and donors after allogeneic stem cell transplantation. TCRdb used MiXCR to reprocess the RT-PCR reads, holding one entry per CDR3 protein. The table records approximately 220,000 distinct CDR3 sequences, around 40% of them present only once. Sequencing was carried out using blood, either unsorted or a sorted T cell fraction (not recorded which). These receptors originate from a human donor who was either an allogeneic HSCT recipient or a stem cell or donor lymphocyte infusion donor (not recorded which). It is not recorded whose cells these are; they may come from a transplant donor. CDR3s include the opening cysteine and the closing phenylalanine or tryptophan. D genes are given only for firm matches. Rows may omit the clone size; those that give it use once, few, many or a size class.

.	.	TRBV5-1	14	TRBJ1-1	CASSLGGGGGQAFF	TGCGCCAGCAGCTTGGGAGGCGGCGGGGGGCAAGCTTTCTTT
TRBD1	few	TRBV12-3/TRBV12-4	13	TRBJ1-6	CASSQGAVSPLHF	TGTGCCAGCAGTCAGGGGGCTGTGTCACCCCTCCACTTT
.	.	TRBV5-1	15	TRBJ2-1	CASSFTGSPYNEQFF	TGCGCCAGCAGCTTTACAGGGTCGCCTTACAATGAGCAGTTCTTC
TRBD2	.	TRBV18	15	TRBJ2-1	CASSPPLAGGHEQFF	TGTGCCAGCTCACCACCGCTAGCGGGGGGCCATGAGCAGTTCTTC
.	few	TRBV20-1	11	TRBJ1-3	CSALQGNTIYF	TGCAGTGCTCTACAGGGAAACACCATATATTTT
TRBD1	.	TRBV5-1	14	TRBJ2-7	CASSEQGAGYEQYF	TGCGCCAGCAGCGAACAGGGGGCTGGCTACGAGCAGTACTTC
.	.	TRBV9	15	TRBJ2-2	CASSVVPETAGELFF	TGTGCCAGCAGCGTAGTGCCTGAGACAGCCGGGGAGCTGTTTTTT
.	.	TRBV30	13	TRBJ1-1	CAWSTRSGTEAFF	TGTGCCTGGAGTACCCGGTCGGGCACTGAAGCTTTCTTT
TRBD1	.	TRBV9	15	TRBJ1-1	CASSVGQIANTEAFF	TGTGCCAGCAGCGTGGGACAGATAGCGAACACTGAAGCTTTCTTT
TRBD2	.	TRBV12-3/TRBV12-4	16	TRBJ2-5	CASSLNGNREGETQYF	TGTGCCAGCAGTTTAAACGGAAACCGGGAGGGAGAGACCCAGTACTTC
TRBD1	.	TRBV5-6	15	TRBJ1-2	CASSLRLGDRQGYTF	TGTGCCAGCAGCTTGAGATTGGGGGACAGACAAGGCTACACCTTC
.	.	TRBV25-1	13	TRBJ1-1	CASSEYLNTEAFF	TGTGCCAGCAGTGAATACTTGAACACTGAAGCTTTCTTT
TRBD1	few	TRBV20-1	13	TRBJ1-1	CSPQTGRDTEAFF	TGCAGTCCACAGACAGGGAGGGACACTGAAGCTTTCTTT
.	few	TRBV3-1	14	TRBJ1-2	CASSQDLGVAGYTF	TGTGCCAGCAGCCAAGATCTGGGGGTGGCTGGCTACACCTTC
.	.	TRBV3-1	14	TRBJ1-1	CASSHLVGPTEAFF	TGTGCCAGCAGTCACCTCGTAGGTCCAACTGAAGCTTTCTTT
.	.	TRBV18	14	TRBJ1-5	CASSTRQESQPQHF	TGTGCCAGCTCAACCCGACAGGAATCCCAGCCCCAGCATTTT
.	few	TRBV5-1	15	TRBJ1-1	CASSLKGGWSSEAFF	TGCGCCAGCAGCTTGAAGGGCGGGTGGAGCTCTGAAGCTTTCTTT
.	many	TRBV12-3/TRBV12-4	16	TRBJ2-5	CASSPPVKGIQETQYF	TGTGCCAGCAGCCCCCCGGTGAAGGGGATCCAAGAGACCCAGTACTTC
.	.	TRBV12-3/TRBV12-4	15	TRBJ2-7	CASSPVKGGIYEQYF	TGTGCCAGCAGTCCGGTGAAGGGTGGTATCTACGAGCAGTACTTC
.	once	TRBV6-6	15	TRBJ2-7	CASSYSTPSSYEQYF	TGTGCCAGCAGTTACTCGACCCCAAGCTCCTACGAGCAGTACTTC
.	few	TRBV5-1	14	TRBJ1-1	CASSSHTGNTEAFF	TGCGCCAGCAGCTCCCATACGGGGAACACTGAAGCTTTCTTT
.	.	TRBV28	15	TRBJ1-4	CASSFAGSSNEKLFF	TGTGCCAGCAGTTTTGCGGGGAGTTCTAATGAAAAACTGTTTTTT
.	.	TRBV12-3/TRBV12-4	12	TRBJ2-3	CASSMSQGTQYF	TGTGCCAGCAGCATGTCCCAGGGTACGCAGTATTTT